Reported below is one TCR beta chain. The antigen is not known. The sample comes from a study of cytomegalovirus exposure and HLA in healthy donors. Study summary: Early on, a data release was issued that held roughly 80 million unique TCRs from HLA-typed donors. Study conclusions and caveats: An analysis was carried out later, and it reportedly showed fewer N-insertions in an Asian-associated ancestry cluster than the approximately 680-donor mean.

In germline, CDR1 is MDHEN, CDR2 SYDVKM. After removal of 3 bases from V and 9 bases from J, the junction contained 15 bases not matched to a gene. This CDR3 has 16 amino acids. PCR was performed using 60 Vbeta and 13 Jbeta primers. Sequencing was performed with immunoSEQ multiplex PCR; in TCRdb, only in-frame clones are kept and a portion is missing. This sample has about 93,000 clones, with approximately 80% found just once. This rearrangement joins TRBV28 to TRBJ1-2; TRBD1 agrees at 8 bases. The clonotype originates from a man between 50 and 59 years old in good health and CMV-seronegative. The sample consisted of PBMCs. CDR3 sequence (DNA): TGTGCCAGCAGTTTCCCTATCCATCGACAGGGGCTGAGCTACACCTTC. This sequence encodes CASSFPIHRQGLSYTF.